The next 24 T cell receptor beta chains were all read from a single sample in a study of CD8 T cells in Susac syndrome. RNA was extracted with the RNeasy kit, and a quantity of 0.5 to 1 ug was reverse transcribed using random hexamers. One entry per CDR3 protein, called by TCRdb with MiXCR from the immunoSEQ multiplex PCR reads. This table holds approximately 120,000 distinct CDR3 sequences, under 95% found once. Source material: CD8+ T cells from PBMCs. The receptors were gathered from a human donor in good health.

This chain connects TRBV5-1 to TRBJ2-7; TRBD2 is a possible D gene (5 bases). V was shortened by 5 bases and J by 3 bases, with 15 bases between the two germline ends. Per germline, CDR1 SGHRS and CDR2 YFSETQ. The CDR3 spans 14 residues. CDR3 protein: CASSLDRDDYEQYF. The CDR3 DNA reads TGCGCCAGCAGTTTAGACCGGGATGACTACGAGCAGTACTTC. The full variable domain, in which reference TRBV5-1 and TRBJ2-7 provide the parts outside the CDR3, is KAGVTQTPRYLIKTRGQQVTLSCSPISGHRSVSWYQQTPGQGLQFLFEYFSETQRNKGNFPGRFSGRQFSNSRSEMNVSTLELGDSALYLCASSLDRDDYEQYFGPGTRLTVT.

This chain joins TRBV7-2 and TRBJ2-4, with D maybe TRBD2 (7 bases). Trimming shortened V by 5 bases and J by 7 bases, and 15 bases separated the two germline ends. In germline, CDR1 is SGHTA, CDR2 FQGNSA. The CDR3 covers 14 residues. The chain's CDR3 is CASSPGLGGNIQYF. In nucleotides, the CDR3 is TGTGCCAGCAGCCCCGGACTAGGGGGGAACATTCAGTACTTC.

The chain has TRBV7-9 and TRBJ1-2; no clear D gene. Germline V gene data show CDR1 as SEHNR and CDR2 as FQNEAQ (reference sequence). Deletions cut 2 bases from V and 8 bases from J, with 21 bases between. The CDR3 extends over 16 amino acids. CDR3 in amino acids: CASSLSAPEGAGGYTF. In DNA, the CDR3 is TGTGCCAGCAGCTTAAGTGCGCCGGAGGGCGCCGGGGGCTACACCTTC.

The chain recombines TRBV29-1 with TRBJ1-2; 8 bases map to TRBD1. This CDR3 is built from 13 residues. The junction had 2 bases not matched to a gene; V was cut back by 5 bases and J by 0 bases. Germline V CDR1 and CDR2: SQVTM, ANQGSEA. CDR3 residues: CSVPDRANYGYTF. In nucleotides, the CDR3 is TGCAGCGTTCCGGACAGGGCTAACTATGGCTACACCTTC.

This clonotype was seen a single time. The chain joins TRBV27 to TRBJ2-7, with 8 bases identical to TRBD1. The V gene end was trimmed by 5 bases and the J gene end by 3 bases; junction bases not matched to a gene: 6. This CDR3 is built from 14 residues. Germline CDR1 and CDR2: MNHEY and SMNVEV (reference sequence). CDR3 sequence reads: CASSITGGIYEQYF. The CDR3 DNA reads TGTGCCAGCAGTATAACAGGGGGGATCTACGAGCAGTACTTC.

This chain joins TRBV5-4 and TRBJ2-1, with 8 bases matching TRBD1. The CDR3 runs to 15 residues. With 4 bases clipped from V and 0 bases from J, the junction kept 3 bases outside the gene matches. Germline V lookup: CDR1 SGHNT, CDR2 YYREEE (reference sequence). CDR3 region: CASSKDRGSYNEQFF. The CDR3 DNA reads TGTGCCAGCAGCAAAGACAGGGGCTCCTACAATGAGCAGTTCTTC.

This sequence joins TRBV12-5 and TRBJ2-1; 8 bases are shared with TRBD1. Germline V lookup: CDR1 LGHNT, CDR2 FRNRAP. The CDR3 runs 16 residues. V was pared by 0 bases and J by 5 bases, with 6 bases of the junction left unmatched. This CDR3 is CASGLVPGQANNEQFF. In DNA form, the CDR3 reads TGTGCTAGTGGTTTGGTACCGGGACAGGCGAACAATGAGCAGTTCTTC.

The chain uses TRBV6-2 or TRBV6-3 and TRBJ1-1; D not certain. This CDR3 is 13 amino acids long. The V gene lost 8 bases and the J gene lost 0 bases, with 10 bases spanning the gap. Germline V CDR1 and CDR2: MNHEY, SVGEGT. The CDR3 here is CASGSAMNTEAFF. DNA of the CDR3: TGTGCCAGCGGCTCAGCCATGAACACTGAAGCTTTCTTT.

The CDR3 DNA sequence: TGTGCCACCTCAGGTGAAGTCTCGGATACGCAGTATTTT. It encodes CATSGEVSDTQYF. J is TRBJ2-3 and V is TRBV24-1; D is uncertain. CDR1 and CDR2 (germline): KGHDR, SFDVKD. CDR3 length: 13 residues. V shed 9 bases and J shed 6 bases, with 15 bases lying between them.

The chain has TRBV7-2 and TRBJ1-6; tentative D call: TRBD1 (5 bases). Between the trimmed V and J ends, which lost 2 bases and 7 bases, there was a span of 9 bases. Germline-derived CDR1 and CDR2 are SGHTA and FQGNSA. The CDR3 runs 14 residues. CDR3 DNA sequence: TGTGCCAGCAGCTTAAGACAGAGAAATTCACCCCTCCACTTT. Its translation is CASSLRQRNSPLHF.

The V and J genes are TRBV7-9 and TRBJ2-7, with TRBD2 matching 11 bases. Germline V gives CDR1 SEHNR, CDR2 FQNEAQ (reference sequence). V gave up 5 bases and J gave up 6 bases; unmatched junction bases: 6. CDR3 length equals 14 residues. CDR3 nucleotides: TGTGCCAGCAGCGGTAGCGGGGGGGCATCCGAGCAGTACTTC. Protein: CASSGSGGASEQYF.

The chain recombines TRBV6-2 or TRBV6-3 with TRBJ2-1; 12 bases are shared with TRBD2. Germline CDR1 and CDR2: MNHEY and SVGEGT. V trimming: 2 bases; J trimming: 8 bases; junction bases outside the gene matches: 4. CDR3 length: 15 residues. The CDR3 region is CASSYPRTSGDEQFF. Written as DNA, the CDR3 is TGTGCCAGCAGTTACCCTAGGACTAGCGGGGATGAGCAGTTCTTC.

This rearrangement joins TRBV7-3 to TRBJ1-2; possibly TRBD1 for D (5 bases). Trimming removed 5 bases from V and 4 bases from J, with 17 bases in between. The CDR3 totals 15 residues. The germline CDR1 and CDR2 sequences are SGHTA and FQGTGA. DNA of the CDR3: TGTGCCAGCAGCCCTTCTTCGGACGGGGGCTATGGCTACACCTTC. It encodes CASSPSSDGGYGYTF.

The rearrangement uses TRBV2 and TRBJ2-2; tentatively, D is TRBD1 or TRBD2 (5 bases each). V gave up 2 bases and J gave up 3 bases, with 10 bases separating them. From germline, CDR1 is SNHLY and CDR2 FYNNEI. The CDR3 consists of 15 residues. CDR3 nucleotide sequence: TGTGCCAGCAGTGAACAGGGAGTTTACACCGGGGAGCTGTTTTTT. This sequence encodes CASSEQGVYTGELFF.

The chain recombines TRBV7-2 with TRBJ2-1; 8 bases align to TRBD1. The germline V gene encodes CDR1 SGHTA and CDR2 FQGNSA. After removal of 7 bases from V and 6 bases from J, the junction contained 11 bases not matched to a gene. The CDR3 covers 15 residues. The CDR3 bases are TGTGCCAGCACCCGCCAGGGGGCTGTTGGCAATGAGCAGTTCTTC. Translated, it gives CASTRQGAVGNEQFF. Drawing the rest from reference TRBV7-2 and TRBJ2-1, the complete variable domain is GAGVSQSPSNKVTEKGKDVELRCDPISGHTALYWYRQSLGQGLEFLIYFQGNSAPDKSGLPSDRFSAERTGGSVSTLTIQRTQQEDSAVYLCASTRQGAVGNEQFFGPGTRLTVL.

This clonotype was seen once. The chain joins TRBV7-9 to TRBJ2-1; D gene uncertain. V lost 7 bases and J 9 bases, leaving 10 bases between the germline ends. Germline V gene lookup returns CDR1 SEHNR and CDR2 FQNEAQ (reference sequence). There are 11 residues in the CDR3. The CDR3 region has the DNA TGTGCCAGCACCCTAGGATCTGAGCAGTTCTTC. It translates to CASTLGSEQFF.

The rearrangement joins TRBV6-6 to TRBJ2-7; 7 nucleotides line up with TRBD1. Germline V gene sequence: CDR1 MNHNY, CDR2 SVGAGI (reference sequence). Unmatched junction bases numbered 11, after V lost 8 bases and J lost 1 base. CDR3 length equals 15 residues. The CDR3 DNA is TGTGCCAGCCGTACCGACAGGGAGAGGTCCTACGAGCAGTACTTC. Translated: CASRTDRERSYEQYF.

The chain uses TRBV4-3 and TRBJ2-7, with D perhaps TRBD2 (5 bases). The V end was cut by 0 bases, the J end by 0 bases, with 12 bases between. Germline V gene lookup returns CDR1 LGHNA and CDR2 YSLEER. The CDR3 length is 16 residues. CDR3 nucleotides: TGCGCCAGCAGCCAAGATTGGTCGGGATCCTCCTACGAGCAGTACTTC. Protein product: CASSQDWSGSSYEQYF.

V gene TRBV9 combines with J gene TRBJ2-5; 13 bases line up with TRBD2. CDR1 SGDLS and CDR2 YYNGEE come from the germline V gene. V was pared by 3 bases and J by 5 bases, with 4 bases of the junction left unmatched. The CDR3 spans 15 residues. DNA of the CDR3: TGTGCCAGCAGCGGGACTAGCGGGAGAGAGGAGACCCAGTACTTC. Protein sequence: CASSGTSGREETQYF.

The V call is TRBV7-7, the J call TRBJ2-3; tentatively, D is TRBD1 (6 bases). Trimming shortened V by 6 bases and J by 2 bases, and 9 bases separated the two germline ends. The V gene's germline CDR1 is SSHAT and CDR2 FNYEAQ (reference sequence). CDR3 length: 13 amino acids. CDR3 amino acids: CASSWGPTDTQYF. The CDR3 DNA sequence: TGTGCCAGCAGTTGGGGGCCCACAGATACGCAGTATTTT.

This sequence joins TRBV24-1 and TRBJ2-2, with 11 nucleotides matching TRBD1. Losses at the gene ends were 4 bases for V and 8 bases for J; bases not matched to a gene: 8. CDR1 is KGHDR and CDR2 is SFDVKD in the germline V gene. The CDR3 contains 16 residues. CDR3 protein: CATSDPGQGGVGELFF. CDR3 in DNA: TGTGCCACCAGTGACCCGGGACAGGGGGGAGTGGGGGAGCTGTTTTTT.

This chain links TRBV10-3 with TRBJ1-5; no reliable D call. CDR1 ENHRY and CDR2 SYGVKD come from the germline V gene. This CDR3 has 14 residues. V shed 3 bases and J shed 4 bases, with 10 bases lying between them. CDR3 sequence (DNA): TGTGCCATCAGTGAAAGTAGCAGTAATCAGCCCCAGCATTTT. Its protein is CAISESSSNQPQHF.

The rearrangement joins TRBV7-2 to TRBJ2-1, with a tentative D call TRBD2 (6 bases). The CDR3 length is 15 residues. The germline V gene has CDR1 SGHTA and CDR2 FQGNSA. V lost 1 base and J lost 4, with 11 bases in between. Here the CDR3 DNA reads TGTGCCAGCAGCTTAGAGAAGCGGGCATACAATGAGCAGTTCTTC. Its translation is CASSLEKRAYNEQFF.

The chain links TRBV12-3 or TRBV12-4 to TRBJ2-5, with TRBD2 matching over 14 bases. The V and J ends lost 1 base and 5 bases, in that order; junction bases with no gene match: 12. This CDR3 spans 19 amino acids. This CDR3 reads CASSLETSGRAGLVETQYF. CDR3 DNA: TGTGCCAGCAGTTTAGAGACTAGCGGGAGGGCAGGGCTAGTGGAGACCCAGTACTTC.